This T cell receptor beta chain is from a study of regulatory T cells in long-lasting Graves disease. Time point indicated: newly diagnosed GD, antithyroid drugs for less than 3 months. The TCR library was made from RNA that had been extracted from PBMCs in TRIzol. This clonotype was observed many times. CDR1 and CDR2 from the germline V gene are MGHRA and YSYEKL. The CDR3 is 16 residues long. V lost 6 bases and J lost 7; bases outside the gene matches: 10. With iRepertoire HTBI primers and Arm-PCR of CDR3 regions, TCR beta libraries were built. TCRdb independently ran MiXCR on the multiplex PCR reads; one entry per CDR3 protein. Found here are approximately 300,000 distinct CDR3 sequences, 18% of them singletons; the top ten hold around 37%.

Sequences were derived from peripheral blood mononuclear cells (PBMCs), sampled at new diagnosis, from a patient treated with antithyroid drugs. This chain links TRBV4-1 with TRBJ2-1; 12 nucleotides align to TRBD2. The clonotype was recovered from a female donor with Graves disease. For the CDR3, the DNA is TGCGCCAGCAGGCGCGTCCTAGCGGGAGGGCCGAATGAGCAGTTCTTC. Its translation: CASRRVLAGGPNEQFF.